This TCR beta chain is from a study of PD-1 blockade in classical Hodgkin lymphoma. Study information: With a 2-week interval, patients received intravenous nivolumab at 3 mg/kg. Points from the study as a whole: Only CD4+ TCR diversity, not CD8+, had risen significantly by C4D1.

Here immunoSEQ multiplex PCR was the method, and the copy in TCRdb shows in-frame clones only, minus some. Of just under 30,000 clones listed, about three quarters are singletons. In the case of this clone: Its target is unknown.

Every single patient, without exception, relapsed after autologous stem cell transplantation, and brentuximab vedotin exposure varied. The V gene end was trimmed by 2 bases and the J gene end by 6 bases; junction bases not matched to a gene: 10. The CDR3 extends over 18 amino acids. Germline V CDR1 and CDR2: MNHEY, SMNVEV (reference sequence). The source material was peripheral blood mononuclear cells (PBMCs), sampled before the second cycle of nivolumab. The origin of this receptor is a human donor with classical Hodgkin lymphoma. The chain links TRBV27 to TRBJ2-2, with 12 bases lining up with TRBD2. Here the CDR3 DNA reads TGTGCCAGCAGTTTACAGGGACCCGGACTAGCGGGATCCGGGGAGCTGTTTTTT. Its translation is CASSLQGPGLAGSGELFF.